The rows below give T cell receptor beta chains drawn from one sample of a study of human T cells and chemical hapten exposure. MiXCR, run by TCRdb on the RACE reads, gives a single entry per CDR3 protein. This table holds some 94,000 distinct CDR3 sequences, about an eighth found once. The sequenced sample was whole blood, obtained in connection with sensitization to the hapten diphenylcyclopropenone (DPC). Source of these receptors: a woman aged 40 to 49 with alopecia areata. Some clones in this sample may be carry-over from other donors' samples. CDR3s include the opening cysteine and the closing phenylalanine or tryptophan. D genes are given only for firm matches. Where a row states a size, it is once, few, many or the class of an expanded clone; other rows omit it.

CDR3 DNA | CDR3 protein | J gene | clone size | D gene | V gene
TGCAGTGCCGAGGGCTCAGGAGGGGCCCACGAGCAGTACTTC | CSAEGSGGAHEQYF | TRBJ2-7 | many | . | TRBV20-1
TGTGCCAGCAGCCAAGATCCTGCAGCAACTAATGAAAAACTGTTTTTT | CASSQDPAATNEKLFF | TRBJ1-4 | few | . | TRBV4-2
TGTGCCAGCAGGAGGGGAACAGATACGCAGTATTTT | CASRRGTDTQYF | TRBJ2-3 | . | . | TRBV6-2/TRBV6-3
TGTGCCAGTAGTTTAGGGGACCCTGTCATCTACGAGCAGTACTTC | CASSLGDPVIYEQYF | TRBJ2-7 | few | . | TRBV19
TGTGCCAGCGCTAAGCGACGGGTGGACTACGAGCAGTACTTC | CASAKRRVDYEQYF | TRBJ2-7 | many | . | TRBV6-5
TGTGCCAGCAGCCAAGGCCAACGGGCACAGACTAATCAGCCCCAGCATTTT | CASSQGQRAQTNQPQHF | TRBJ1-5 | few | . | TRBV4-2
TGTGCCAGCAGGCTCGTCCCTAATGAAAAACTGTTTTTT | CASRLVPNEKLFF | TRBJ1-4 | few | . | TRBV6-6
TGCAGTGCTAGAGGAGCAGCCACTAGCGGAGGGGGCTCCTACAATGAGCAGTTCTTC | CSARGAATSGGGSYNEQFF | TRBJ2-1 | few | TRBD2 | TRBV20-1
TGCGCCAGCAGCCAAGACTCACTAGCGGGAGGGACAGATACGCAGTATTTT | CASSQDSLAGGTDTQYF | TRBJ2-3 | few | TRBD2 | TRBV4-3
TGCAGTCGGTCCCGGGGACTCCTGAACACTGAAGCTTTCTTT | CSRSRGLLNTEAFF | TRBJ1-1 | . | . | TRBV20-1
TGTGCCAGCAGCTCGGGACAGGGGGGTTACAATGAGCAGTTCTTC | CASSSGQGGYNEQFF | TRBJ2-1 | many | TRBD1 | TRBV7-2
TGTGCCAGCAGTTACCCTCCCGGACAGGGGTACAATGAGCAGTTCTTC | CASSYPPGQGYNEQFF | TRBJ2-1 | few | TRBD1 | TRBV6-2/TRBV6-3
TGTGCCAGCAGCCTGGGACCGCCGAACACTGAAGCTTTCTTT | CASSLGPPNTEAFF | TRBJ1-1 | many | . | TRBV3-1
TGTGCCAGTGCGAGGACCGCTAGCTACGAGCAGTACTTC | CASARTASYEQYF | TRBJ2-7 | . | . | TRBV28
TGTGCCAGCAGCTTAGACGGGTACGGAGATACGCAGTATTTT | CASSLDGYGDTQYF | TRBJ2-3 | . | . | TRBV11-2
TGTGCCAGCAGTTTATCTAACGGGATATACGAGCAGTACTTC | CASSLSNGIYEQYF | TRBJ2-7 | . | . | TRBV28
TGTGCCAGCTCACCACCGACAGGGGTCGGGCATGGCTACACCTTC | CASSPPTGVGHGYTF | TRBJ1-2 | . | TRBD1 | TRBV18
TGTGCCAGCCTACCGAGTGCGGGAGGGTCCTACAATGAGCAGTTCTTC | CASLPSAGGSYNEQFF | TRBJ2-1 | . | TRBD2 | TRBV5-5
TGTGCCAGCAGCTGGGGGGCGGGAACCGGGGAGCTGTTTTTT | CASSWGAGTGELFF | TRBJ2-2 | . | . | TRBV7-2
TGTGCCAGCAGCTTGTACGGGAGGGCCGCAGATACGCAGTATTTT | CASSLYGRAADTQYF | TRBJ2-3 | . | TRBD2 | TRBV7-2
TGTGCCAGCTCACCACGGGTAGGGGACCATGGCTACACCTTC | CASSPRVGDHGYTF | TRBJ1-2 | . | . | TRBV18
TGTGCCAGCAGTTTAACCGGGACTAGCGGTACAGATACGCAGTATTTT | CASSLTGTSGTDTQYF | TRBJ2-3 | . | TRBD2 | TRBV28
TGTGCCAGCAGCGTAGGATGGGGAAACATTCAGTACTTC | CASSVGWGNIQYF | TRBJ2-4 | . | . | TRBV9
TGTGCCAGCAGTTACTCAGAGCCCGGACAGCTGTATAATTCACCCCTCCACTTT | CASSYSEPGQLYNSPLHF | TRBJ1-6 | many | . | TRBV6-5
TGCAGTGCTAGAGATCCGAGGATCGTCTCCTACGAGCAGTACTTC | CSARDPRIVSYEQYF | TRBJ2-7 | many | . | TRBV20-1
TGTGCCAGCAGCCCCCGGACTATCCAAGAGACCCAGTACTTC | CASSPRTIQETQYF | TRBJ2-5 | . | . | TRBV7-6
TGTGTCAGCAGCCAGACAGCGGCCACCGGTAATTCACCCCTCCACTTT | CVSSQTAATGNSPLHF | TRBJ1-6 | . | . | TRBV7-6
TGTGCCAGCAGTTCTTGGACTAGCGGGAGCACAGATACGCAGTATTTT | CASSSWTSGSTDTQYF | TRBJ2-3 | many | TRBD2 | TRBV28
TGTGCCAGCTCACCACGGTCCGGGACAGTCAGCACAGATACGCAGTATTTT | CASSPRSGTVSTDTQYF | TRBJ2-3 | . | TRBD1 | TRBV18
TGTGCCATCAGTGCGCAGGGACTGGGGAACACCATATATTTT | CAISAQGLGNTIYF | TRBJ1-3 | . | . | TRBV10-3
TGTGCCAGCAGTGAAGCCATGGCCAATCAGCCCCAGCATTTT | CASSEAMANQPQHF | TRBJ1-5 | few | . | TRBV6-1
TGTGCCAGCTCACCATATGGCCGCAATCAGCCCCAGCATTTT | CASSPYGRNQPQHF | TRBJ1-5 | . | . | TRBV18
TGTGCCAGCAGCCAAGAGGGACTAGCGGGAGGGAAGCGAGATACGCAGTATTTT | CASSQEGLAGGKRDTQYF | TRBJ2-3 | . | TRBD2 | TRBV4-2
TGTGCCAGCAGCTTAAAAGGGACAGGGGAATCACCCCTCCACTTT | CASSLKGTGESPLHF | TRBJ1-6 | many | TRBD1 | TRBV7-3
TGCGCCAGCAGCCAAGTAGATGGGGCTGGGGCCAACGTCCTGACTTTC | CASSQVDGAGANVLTF | TRBJ2-6 | few | . | TRBV4-3
TGTGCCAGCGGACTAGCGGGAGTGAATGAGCAGTTCTTC | CASGLAGVNEQFF | TRBJ2-1 | few | TRBD2 | TRBV9
TGTGCCAGCAGCCCCCTTGGCGGGGTGGGGGAGACCCAGTACTTC | CASSPLGGVGETQYF | TRBJ2-5 | . | . | TRBV9
TGTGCCAGCGTTAGCGGGAGGGCCTCCAATGAGCAGTTCTTC | CASVSGRASNEQFF | TRBJ2-1 | many | TRBD2 | TRBV2
TGTGCCAGCAGTGAAGCGAGCAGGGGTACAGATACGCAGTATTTT | CASSEASRGTDTQYF | TRBJ2-3 | . | . | TRBV6-1
TGTGCCAGCAGTTGGTCGGGATATCAGCCCCAGCATTTT | CASSWSGYQPQHF | TRBJ1-5 | many | . | TRBV6-2/TRBV6-3
TGTGCCAGCAGTTACGCGGGAGGGCGCGCCGGGGAGCTGTTTTTT | CASSYAGGRAGELFF | TRBJ2-2 | medium-sized | TRBD2 | TRBV6-6
TGTGCCAGCAGCTTAGATGGTGGGAGGACTTTCTATGGCTACACCTTC | CASSLDGGRTFYGYTF | TRBJ1-2 | . | . | TRBV7-2
TGTGCCAGCAGTGACTCAGCGGGTAGCACAGATACGCAGTATTTT | CASSDSAGSTDTQYF | TRBJ2-3 | . | . | TRBV6-4